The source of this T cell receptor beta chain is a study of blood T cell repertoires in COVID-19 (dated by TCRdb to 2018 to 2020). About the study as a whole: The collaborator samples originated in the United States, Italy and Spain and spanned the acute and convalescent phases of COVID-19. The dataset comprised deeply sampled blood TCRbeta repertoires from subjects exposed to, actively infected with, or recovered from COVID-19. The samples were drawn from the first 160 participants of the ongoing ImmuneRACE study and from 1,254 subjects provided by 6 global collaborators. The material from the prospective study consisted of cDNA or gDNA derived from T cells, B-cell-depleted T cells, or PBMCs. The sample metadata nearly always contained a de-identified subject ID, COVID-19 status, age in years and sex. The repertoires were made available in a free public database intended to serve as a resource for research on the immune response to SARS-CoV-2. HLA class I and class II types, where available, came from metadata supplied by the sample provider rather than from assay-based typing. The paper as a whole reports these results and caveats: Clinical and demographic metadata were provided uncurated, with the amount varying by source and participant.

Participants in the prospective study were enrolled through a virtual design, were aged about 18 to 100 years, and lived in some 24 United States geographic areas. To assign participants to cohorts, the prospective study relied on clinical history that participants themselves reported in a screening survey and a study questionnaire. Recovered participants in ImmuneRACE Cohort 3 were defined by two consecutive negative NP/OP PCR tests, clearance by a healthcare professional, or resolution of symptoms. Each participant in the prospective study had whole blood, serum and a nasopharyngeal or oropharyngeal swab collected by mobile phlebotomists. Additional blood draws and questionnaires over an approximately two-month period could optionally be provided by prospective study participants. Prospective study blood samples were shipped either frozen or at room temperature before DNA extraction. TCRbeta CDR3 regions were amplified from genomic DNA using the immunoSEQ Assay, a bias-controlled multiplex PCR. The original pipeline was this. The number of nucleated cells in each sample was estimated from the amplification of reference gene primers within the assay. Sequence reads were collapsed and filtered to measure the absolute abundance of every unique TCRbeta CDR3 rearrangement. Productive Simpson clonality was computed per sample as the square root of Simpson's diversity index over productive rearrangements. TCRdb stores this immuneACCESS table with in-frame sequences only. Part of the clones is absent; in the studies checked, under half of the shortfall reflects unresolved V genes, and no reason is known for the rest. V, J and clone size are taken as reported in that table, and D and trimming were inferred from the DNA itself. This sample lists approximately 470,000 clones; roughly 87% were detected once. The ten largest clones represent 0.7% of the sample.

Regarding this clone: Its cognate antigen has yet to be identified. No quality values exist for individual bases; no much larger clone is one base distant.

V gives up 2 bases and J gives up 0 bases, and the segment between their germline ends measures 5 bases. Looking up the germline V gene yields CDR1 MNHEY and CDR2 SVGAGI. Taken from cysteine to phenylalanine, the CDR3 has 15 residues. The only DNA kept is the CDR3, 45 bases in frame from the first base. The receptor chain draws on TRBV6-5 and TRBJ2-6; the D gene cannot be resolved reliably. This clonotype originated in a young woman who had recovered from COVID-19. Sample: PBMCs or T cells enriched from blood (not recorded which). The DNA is TGTGCCAGCAGTTACGCGTTCTCTGGGGCCAACGTCCTGACTTTC. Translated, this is CASSYAFSGANVLTF.